This passage covers 6 T cell receptor beta chains from one sample sequenced in a study of blood T cell repertoires in COVID-19. TCRdb's table, derived via immunoSEQ multiplex PCR, lists solely in-frame clones and lacks some. This sample has 95,000 to 100,000 clones, with 85% found just once. Sequenced: peripheral blood. These receptors were collected from a woman in her seventies with active or convalescent COVID-19.

This clone was counted between two and nine times. J is TRBJ2-5 and V is TRBV5-8; TRBD1 agrees at 11 bases. The CDR3 sequence is 17 residues long. V lost 1 base and J lost 5; bases outside the gene matches: 10. Looked up from germline, CDR1 is SGHTS and CDR2 is YDEGEE. Here the CDR3 reads CASSLRDRGIGPETQYF. The DNA of the CDR3 is TGTGCCAGCAGCTTGAGGGACAGGGGGATTGGTCCGGAGACCCAGTACTTC. The full variable domain, completed using reference TRBV5-8 and TRBJ2-5, is EAGVTQSPTHLIKTRGQQATLRCSPISGHTSVYWYQQALGLGLQFLLWYDEGEERNRGNFPPRFSGRQFPNYSSELNVNALELEDSALYLCASSLRDRGIGPETQYFGPGTRLLVL.

This chain uses TRBV29-1 with TRBJ2-7; TRBD1 matches 8 bases. CDR3 length: 12 residues. The junction had 8 bases not matched to a gene; V was cut back by 6 bases and J by 7 bases. CDR1 and CDR2 from the germline V gene are SQVTM and ANQGSEA. CDR3 in amino acids: CSVPGQALEQYF. DNA of the CDR3: TGCAGCGTCCCGGGACAGGCCCTGGAGCAGTACTTC.

The chain links TRBV2 to TRBJ1-1; perhaps TRBD1 as D (6 bases). The CDR3 has 13 residues. V shed 7 bases and J shed 1 base, with 10 bases lying between them. Germline CDR1 and CDR2: SNHLY and FYNNEI. DNA of the CDR3: TGTGCCAGCACCATCAGGGGGAACACTGAAGCTTTCTTT. As protein: CASTIRGNTEAFF.

J is TRBJ2-2 and V is TRBV6-5; D is perhaps TRBD2 (5 bases). V was cut by 6 bases and J by 7 bases, with 12 bases left in between. Germline CDR1 MNHEY, CDR2 SVGAGI. The CDR3 has 13 amino acids. In DNA, the CDR3 is TGTGCCAGCAGACGCTCCGACTACGGGGAGCTGTTTTTT. Residues: CASRRSDYGELFF.

V usage is TRBV7-2 and J usage is TRBJ2-2, with D maybe TRBD1 (6 bases). Per germline, CDR1 SGHTA and CDR2 FQGNSA. The CDR3 is 14 amino acids. V lost 4 bases and J 7 bases, leaving 13 bases between the germline ends. As DNA, the CDR3 is TGTGCCAGCAGCTGGCAGGGGTGGGACGGGGAGCTGTTTTTT. Protein: CASSWQGWDGELFF.

This chain links TRBV15 with TRBJ1-1; unclear D gene. CDR3 length equals 15 residues. With 0 bases removed from V and 3 bases from J, the gap between germline ends came to 11 bases. The germline gives CDR1 LNHNV, CDR2 YYDKDF (reference sequence). In nucleotides, the CDR3 is TGTGCCACCAGCAGAGATAAGGCCGGGTACACTGAAGCTTTCTTT. Translation gives CATSRDKAGYTEAFF.